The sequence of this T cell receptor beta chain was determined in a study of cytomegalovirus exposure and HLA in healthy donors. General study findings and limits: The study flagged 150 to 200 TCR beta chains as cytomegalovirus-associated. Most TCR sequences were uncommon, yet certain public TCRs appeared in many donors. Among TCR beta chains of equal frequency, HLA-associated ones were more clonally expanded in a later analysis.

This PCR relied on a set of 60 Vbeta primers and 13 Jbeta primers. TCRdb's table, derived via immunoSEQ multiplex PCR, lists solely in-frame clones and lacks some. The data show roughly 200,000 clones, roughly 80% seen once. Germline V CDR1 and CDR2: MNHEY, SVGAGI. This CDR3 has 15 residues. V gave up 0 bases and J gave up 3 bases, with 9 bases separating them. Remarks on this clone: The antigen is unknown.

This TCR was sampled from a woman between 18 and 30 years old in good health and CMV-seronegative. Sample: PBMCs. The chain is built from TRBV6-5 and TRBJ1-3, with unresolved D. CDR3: CASSYSEESGNTIYF. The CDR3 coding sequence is TGTGCCAGCAGTTACTCGGAGGAGAGTGGAAACACCATATATTTT.